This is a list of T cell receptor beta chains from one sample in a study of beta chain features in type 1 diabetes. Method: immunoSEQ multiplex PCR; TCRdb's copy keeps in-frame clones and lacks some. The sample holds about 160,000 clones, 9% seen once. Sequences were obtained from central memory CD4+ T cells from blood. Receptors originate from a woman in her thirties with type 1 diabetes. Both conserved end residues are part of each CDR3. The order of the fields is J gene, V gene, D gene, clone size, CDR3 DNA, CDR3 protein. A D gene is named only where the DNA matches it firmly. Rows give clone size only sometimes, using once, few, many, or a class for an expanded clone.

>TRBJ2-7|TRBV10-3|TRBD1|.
TGTGCCATCAAAGGCACAGGGGGAAACGAGCAGTACTTC
CAIKGTGGNEQYF
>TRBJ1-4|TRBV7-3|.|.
TGTGCCAGCAGCTTATTTGACTCACGCGAGGAACCCCGAAATGAAAAACTGTTTTTT
CASSLFDSREEPRNEKLFF
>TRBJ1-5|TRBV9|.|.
TGTGCCAGCAGCGCGGCCCCGGGGTCGAGTCAGCCCCAGCATTTT
CASSAAPGSSQPQHF
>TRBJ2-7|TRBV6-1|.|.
TGTGCCAGCAGTGAAGGCGGGATTGGTTACGAGCAGTACTTC
CASSEGGIGYEQYF
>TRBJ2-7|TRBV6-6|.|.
TGTGCCTGCCAGAATCCGGGTTACTCCTACGAGCAGTACTTC
CACQNPGYSYEQYF
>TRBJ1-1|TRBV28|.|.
TGTGCCAGCAGTTTTGGGGGGAGGGCGGCTTTCTTT
CASSFGGRAAFF
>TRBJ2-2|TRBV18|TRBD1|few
TGTGCCAGCTCACTACAGGGGGCCGGGAACACCGGGGAGCTGTTTTTT
CASSLQGAGNTGELFF
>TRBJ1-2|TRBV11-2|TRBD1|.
TGTGCCAGCAGCTTCGGGACAGGGCACGATGGCTACACCTTC
CASSFGTGHDGYTF
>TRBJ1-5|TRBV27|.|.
TGTGCCAGCAGTCCCGGACTATACCAGCCCCAGCATTTT
CASSPGLYQPQHF
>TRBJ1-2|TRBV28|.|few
TGTGCCAGCAGGCGGACTGAAAACTATGGTGGCTACACCTTC
CASRRTENYGGYTF
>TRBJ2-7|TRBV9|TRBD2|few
TGTGCCAGCAGCCCACAGGGACTAGCCTACGAGCAGTACTTC
CASSPQGLAYEQYF
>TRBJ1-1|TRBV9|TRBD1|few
TGTGCCAGCAGTGGACAGGGAGGCGAAGCTTTCTTT
CASSGQGGEAFF
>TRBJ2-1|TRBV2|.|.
TGTGCCAGCAGTGAATGGGGGCGGAATGAGCAGTTCTTC
CASSEWGRNEQFF
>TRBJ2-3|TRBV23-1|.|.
TGCGCCAGCAGTGTCTCGGAGTACACAGATACGCAGTATTTT
CASSVSEYTDTQYF
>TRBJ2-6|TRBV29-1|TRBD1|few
TGCAGCGTGATGCCGGGACAGAGCTCTGGGGCCAACGTCCTGACTTTC
CSVMPGQSSGANVLTF
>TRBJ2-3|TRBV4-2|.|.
TGTGCCAGCAGCCAAGTAGCCGGCGCTAGCACAGATACGCAGTATTTT
CASSQVAGASTDTQYF
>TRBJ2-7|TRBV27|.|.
TGTGCCAGCAGTTTAGCAGAAGATTACGAGCAGTACTTC
CASSLAEDYEQYF